The clone carrying this T cell receptor beta chain showed up just once. Its target is not known. The data stem from a study of cytomegalovirus exposure and HLA in healthy donors. This PCR relied on a set of 60 Vbeta primers and 13 Jbeta primers. Repertoires were generated with immunoSEQ multiplex PCR, while TCRdb's copy carries only in-frame clones and drops some. The table shows 150,000 to 200,000 clones, with 70% to 90% occurring only once. Study-wide points: In an earlier analysis, productive rearrangement rates for most beta V segments clustered near 87% or 30%. It was reported that TCR beta sequences correctly inferred the HLA-A and HLA-B alleles for most subjects. Researchers counted around 160 TCR beta chains as cytomegalovirus-associated. Among donors in an Asian-associated ancestry cluster, a later analysis reportedly found fewer N-insertions than the roughly 610-donor mean.

CDR1 MNHEY and CDR2 SVGAGI come from the germline V gene. The CDR3 has 15 amino acids. Trimming took off 5 bases at V and 6 bases at J, with 17 bases between the two ends. V is TRBV6-5 and J is TRBJ1-5; TRBD1 is a possible D gene (5 bases). The TCR sequence derives from a woman under 30 in good health and CMV-seronegative. The specimen sequenced was PBMCs. In DNA, the CDR3 is TGTGCCAGCAGTGCTACTGCAGGGATGCGTCAGCCCCAGCATTTT. It yields the protein CASSATAGMRQPQHF.